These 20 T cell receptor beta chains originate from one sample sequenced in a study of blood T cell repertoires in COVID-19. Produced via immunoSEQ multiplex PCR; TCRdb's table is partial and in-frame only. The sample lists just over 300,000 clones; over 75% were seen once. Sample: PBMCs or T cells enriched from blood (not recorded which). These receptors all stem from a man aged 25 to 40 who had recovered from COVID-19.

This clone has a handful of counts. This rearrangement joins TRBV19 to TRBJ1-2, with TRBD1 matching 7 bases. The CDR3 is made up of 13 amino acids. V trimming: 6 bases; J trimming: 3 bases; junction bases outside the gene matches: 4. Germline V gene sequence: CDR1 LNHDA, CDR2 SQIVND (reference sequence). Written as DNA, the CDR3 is TGTGCCAGTAGCCATACAGGGGACTATGGCTACACCTTC. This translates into CASSHTGDYGYTF. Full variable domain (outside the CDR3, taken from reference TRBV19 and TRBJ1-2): DGGITQSPKYLFRKEGQNVTLSCEQNLNHDAMYWYRQDPGQGLRLIYYSQIVNDFQKGDIAEGYSVSREKKESFPLTVTSAQKNPTAFYLCASSHTGDYGYTFGSGTRLTVV.

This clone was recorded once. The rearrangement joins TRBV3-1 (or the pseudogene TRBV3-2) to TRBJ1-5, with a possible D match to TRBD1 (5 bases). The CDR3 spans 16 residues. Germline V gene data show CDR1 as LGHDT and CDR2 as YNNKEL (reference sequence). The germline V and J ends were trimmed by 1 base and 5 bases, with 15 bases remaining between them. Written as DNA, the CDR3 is TGTGCCAGCAGCCAAGCCGGCGGGGGGTACGATCAGCCCCAGCATTTT. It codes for CASSQAGGGYDQPQHF.

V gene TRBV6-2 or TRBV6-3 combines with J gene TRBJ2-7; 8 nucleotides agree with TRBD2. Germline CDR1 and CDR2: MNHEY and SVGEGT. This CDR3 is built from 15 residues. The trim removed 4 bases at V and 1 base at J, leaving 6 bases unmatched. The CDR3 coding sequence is TGTGCCAGCAGTTCAACTAGCGGCTTATCCTACGAGCAGTACTTC. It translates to CASSSTSGLSYEQYF.

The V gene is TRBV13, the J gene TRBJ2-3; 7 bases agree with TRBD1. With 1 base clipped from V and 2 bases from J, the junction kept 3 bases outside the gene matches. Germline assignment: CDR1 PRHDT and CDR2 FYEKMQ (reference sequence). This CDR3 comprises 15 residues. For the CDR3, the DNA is TGTGCCAGCAGCTTAGAGCAGGGGGTCACAGATACGCAGTATTTT. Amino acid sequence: CASSLEQGVTDTQYF.

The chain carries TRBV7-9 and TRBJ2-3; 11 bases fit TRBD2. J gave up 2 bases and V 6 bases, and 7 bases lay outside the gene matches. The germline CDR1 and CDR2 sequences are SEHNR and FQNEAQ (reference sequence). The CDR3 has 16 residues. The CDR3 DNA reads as TGTGCCAGCAGGCCAGGGACTAGCGGACTCACAGATACGCAGTATTTT. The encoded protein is CASRPGTSGLTDTQYF.

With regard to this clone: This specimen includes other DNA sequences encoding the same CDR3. CDR3 bases: TGTGCCAGCAGCCTCAGGGGATATAGCAATCAGCCCCAGCATTTT. This translates into CASSLRGYSNQPQHF. The genes are TRBV5-6 and TRBJ1-5, with D perhaps TRBD1 (6 bases). With 4 bases removed from V and 0 bases from J, the gap between germline ends came to 11 bases. Germline-derived CDR1 and CDR2 are SGHDT and YYEEEE. This CDR3 has 15 residues.

In DNA, the CDR3 is TGTGCCAGCTCACCAGATAGGGGGACCACCAACAATGAGCAGTTCTTC. Its translation is CASSPDRGTTNNEQFF. The chain uses TRBV18 and TRBJ2-1; a possible D gene is TRBD1 (6 bases). The CDR3 has 16 residues. Trimming took off 2 bases at V and 5 bases at J, with 16 bases between the two ends. CDR1 and CDR2 from the germline V gene are KGHSH and LQKENI. Full variable domain (rest looked up from reference TRBV18 and TRBJ2-1): NAGVMQNPRHLVRRRGQEARLRCSPMKGHSHVYWYRQLPEEGLKFMVYLQKENIIDESGMPKERFSAEFPKEGPSILRIQQVVRGDSAAYFCASSPDRGTTNNEQFFGPGTRLTVL.

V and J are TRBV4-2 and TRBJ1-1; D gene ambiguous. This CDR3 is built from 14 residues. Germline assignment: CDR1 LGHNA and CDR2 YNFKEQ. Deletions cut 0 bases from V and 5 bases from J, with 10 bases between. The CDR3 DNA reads TGTGCCAGCAGCCAAGAAAACGGCAGGACTGAAGCTTTCTTT. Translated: CASSQENGRTEAFF.

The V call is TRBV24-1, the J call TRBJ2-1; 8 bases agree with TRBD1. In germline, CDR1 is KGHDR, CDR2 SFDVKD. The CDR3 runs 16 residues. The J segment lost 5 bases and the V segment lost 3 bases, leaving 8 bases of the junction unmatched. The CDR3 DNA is TGTGCCACCAGTGATCAAGGACAGGGTATTGACAATGAGCAGTTCTTC. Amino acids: CATSDQGQGIDNEQFF.

The CDR3 protein is CASSGDYSGANVLTF. The CDR3 DNA follows: TGTGCCAGCAGCGGGGACTACTCTGGGGCCAACGTCCTGACTTTC. This chain links TRBV9 with TRBJ2-6, with 7 bases matching TRBD2. The CDR3 runs to 15 residues. The V gene's germline CDR1 is SGDLS and CDR2 YYNGEE. Trimming at V came to 3 bases and at J to 0 bases, leaving 0 bases not matched to a gene.

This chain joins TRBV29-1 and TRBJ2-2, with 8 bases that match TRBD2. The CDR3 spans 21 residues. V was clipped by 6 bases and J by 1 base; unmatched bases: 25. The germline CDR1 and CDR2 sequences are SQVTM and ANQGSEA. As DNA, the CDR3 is TGCAGCGTCACCCCTCCCTTTCTCTCGGCCCACGGGGGGGGGAACACCGGGGAGCTGTTTTTT. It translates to CSVTPPFLSAHGGGNTGELFF.

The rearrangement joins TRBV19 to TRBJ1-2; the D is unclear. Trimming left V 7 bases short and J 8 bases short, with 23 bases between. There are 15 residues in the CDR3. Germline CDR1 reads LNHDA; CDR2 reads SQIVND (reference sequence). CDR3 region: CASTPLREHIGGYTF. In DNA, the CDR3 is TGTGCCAGTACCCCCCTCCGGGAACACATCGGGGGCTACACCTTC.

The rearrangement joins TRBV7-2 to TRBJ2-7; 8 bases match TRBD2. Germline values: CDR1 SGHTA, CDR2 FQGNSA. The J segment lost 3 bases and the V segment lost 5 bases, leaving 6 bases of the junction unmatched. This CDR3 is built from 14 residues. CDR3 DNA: TGTGCCAGCAGCGTTAGCGGGACGAGCTACGAGCAGTACTTC. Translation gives CASSVSGTSYEQYF.

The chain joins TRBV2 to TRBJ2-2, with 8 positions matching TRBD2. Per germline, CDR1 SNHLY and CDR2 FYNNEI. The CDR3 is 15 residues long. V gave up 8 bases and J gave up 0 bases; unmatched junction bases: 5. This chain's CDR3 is CASLYGGANTGELFF. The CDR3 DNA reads TGTGCCAGCCTTTACGGGGGGGCGAACACCGGGGAGCTGTTTTTT.

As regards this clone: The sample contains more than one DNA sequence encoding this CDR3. The CDR3 spells CASSLDGQGNTEAFF. The CDR3 DNA reads as TGCGCCAGCAGCTTGGACGGACAGGGAAACACTGAAGCTTTCTTT. The V call is TRBV5-1, the J call TRBJ1-1, with TRBD1 matching 8 bases. From germline, CDR1 is SGHRS and CDR2 YFSETQ. The CDR3 length is 15 residues. V gave up 0 bases and J gave up 2 bases; unmatched junction bases: 3. Full variable domain (outside the CDR3, taken from reference TRBV5-1 and TRBJ1-1): KAGVTQTPRYLIKTRGQQVTLSCSPISGHRSVSWYQQTPGQGLQFLFEYFSETQRNKGNFPGRFSGRQFSNSRSEMNVSTLELGDSALYLCASSLDGQGNTEAFFGQGTRLTVV.

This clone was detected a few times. CDR3 DNA: TGTGCCAGCAGCGAGGGGTACAATAGAAATGATGGCTACACCTTC. Protein: CASSEGYNRNDGYTF. The chain uses TRBV9 and TRBJ1-2; tentative D call: TRBD1 (5 bases). The V gene's germline CDR1 is SGDLS and CDR2 YYNGEE. The CDR3 runs to 15 residues. Trimming took 3 bases from V and 6 from J, leaving 18 bases between them.

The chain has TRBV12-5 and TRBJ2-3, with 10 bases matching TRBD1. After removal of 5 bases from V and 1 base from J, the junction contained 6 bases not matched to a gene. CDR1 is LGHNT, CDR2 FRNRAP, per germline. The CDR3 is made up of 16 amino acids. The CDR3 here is CASGGTGTGGTDTQYF. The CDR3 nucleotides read TGTGCTAGTGGTGGAACCGGGACAGGGGGCACAGATACGCAGTATTTT.

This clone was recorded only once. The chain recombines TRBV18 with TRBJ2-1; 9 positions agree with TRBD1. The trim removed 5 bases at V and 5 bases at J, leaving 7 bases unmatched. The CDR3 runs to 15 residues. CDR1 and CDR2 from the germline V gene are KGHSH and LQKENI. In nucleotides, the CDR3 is TGTGCCAGCTCAGGGGACAGGGTTACGAACAATGAGCAGTTCTTC. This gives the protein CASSGDRVTNNEQFF. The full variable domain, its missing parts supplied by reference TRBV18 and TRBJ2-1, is NAGVMQNPRHLVRRRGQEARLRCSPMKGHSHVYWYRQLPEEGLKFMVYLQKENIIDESGMPKERFSAEFPKEGPSILRIQQVVRGDSAAYFCASSGDRVTNNEQFFGPGTRLTVL.

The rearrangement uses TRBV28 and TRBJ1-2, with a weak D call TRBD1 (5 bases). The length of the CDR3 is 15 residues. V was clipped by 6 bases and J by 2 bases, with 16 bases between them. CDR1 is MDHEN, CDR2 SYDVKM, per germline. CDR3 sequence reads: CASRKAWGTNYGYTF. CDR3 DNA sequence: TGTGCCAGCAGGAAAGCCTGGGGCACCAACTATGGCTACACCTTC.

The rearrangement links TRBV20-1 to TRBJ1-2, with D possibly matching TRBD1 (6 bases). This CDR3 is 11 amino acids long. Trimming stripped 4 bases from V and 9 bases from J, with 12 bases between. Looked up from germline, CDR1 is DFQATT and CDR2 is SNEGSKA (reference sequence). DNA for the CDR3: TGCAGTGCTAAAGATGGACAGCGCTACACCTTC. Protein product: CSAKDGQRYTF.